This record concerns one T cell receptor beta chain sequence. This record belongs to a study of cytomegalovirus exposure and HLA in healthy donors. The data were produced by immunoSEQ multiplex PCR, yet TCRdb's version contains in-frame clones alone and is incomplete. The repertoire holds fewer than 250,000 clones, around 78% seen once, with around 5.6% in the top ten. Germline CDR1 and CDR2: SEHNR and FQNEAQ (reference sequence). CDR3 length equals 12 residues. The V end was cut by 4 bases, the J end by 3 bases, with 6 bases between. This sequence joins TRBV7-9 and TRBJ1-1, with no clear D. What was sequenced was PBMCs. The sequence was obtained from a woman under 30 in good health and CMV-seronegative. The CDR3 spells CASSYQHTEAFF. DNA for the CDR3: TGTGCCAGCAGCTACCAACACACTGAAGCTTTCTTT. Using reference TRBV7-9 and TRBJ1-1 for the parts outside the CDR3, the full variable domain is DTGVSQNPRHKITKRGQNVTFRCDPISEHNRLYWYRQTLGQGPEFLTYFQNEAQLEKSRLLSDRFSAERPKGSFSTLEIQRTEQGDSAMYLCASSYQHTEAFFGQGTRLTVV.